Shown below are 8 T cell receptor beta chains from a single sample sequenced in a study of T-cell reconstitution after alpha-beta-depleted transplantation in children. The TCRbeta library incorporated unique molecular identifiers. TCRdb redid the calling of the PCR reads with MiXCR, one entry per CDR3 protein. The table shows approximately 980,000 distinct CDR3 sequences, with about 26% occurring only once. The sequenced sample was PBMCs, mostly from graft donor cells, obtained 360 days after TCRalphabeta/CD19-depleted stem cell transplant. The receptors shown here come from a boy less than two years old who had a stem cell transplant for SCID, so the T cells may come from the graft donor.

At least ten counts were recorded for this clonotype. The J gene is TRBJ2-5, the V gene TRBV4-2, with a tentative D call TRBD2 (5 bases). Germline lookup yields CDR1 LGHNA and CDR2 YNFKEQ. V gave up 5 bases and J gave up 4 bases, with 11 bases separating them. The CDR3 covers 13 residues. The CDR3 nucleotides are TGTGCCAGCAGCTTCGGGGTCACAGAGACCCAGTACTTC. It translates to CASSFGVTETQYF.

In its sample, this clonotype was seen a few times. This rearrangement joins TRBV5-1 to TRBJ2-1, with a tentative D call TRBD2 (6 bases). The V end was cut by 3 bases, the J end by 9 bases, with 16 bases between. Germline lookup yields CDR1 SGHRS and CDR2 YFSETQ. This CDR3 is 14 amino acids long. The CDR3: CASSSVGGAGEQFF. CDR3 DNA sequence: TGCGCCAGCAGCTCCGTTGGAGGGGCGGGTGAGCAGTTCTTC.

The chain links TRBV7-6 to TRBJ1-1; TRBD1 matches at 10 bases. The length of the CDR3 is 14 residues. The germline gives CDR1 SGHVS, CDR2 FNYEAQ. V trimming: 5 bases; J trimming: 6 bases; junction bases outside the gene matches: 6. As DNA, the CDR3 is TGTGCCAGCAGCGTAGACAGGGGGCTGGCTGAAGCTTTCTTT. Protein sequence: CASSVDRGLAEAFF.

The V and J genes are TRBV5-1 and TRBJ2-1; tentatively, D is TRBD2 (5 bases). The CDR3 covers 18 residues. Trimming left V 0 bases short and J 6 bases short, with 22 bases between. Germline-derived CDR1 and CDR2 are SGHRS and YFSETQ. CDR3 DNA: TGCGCCAGCAGCTTGGTCAGACCCTCTAGCCGCGCTCCCAATGAGCAGTTCTTC. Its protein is CASSLVRPSSRAPNEQFF.

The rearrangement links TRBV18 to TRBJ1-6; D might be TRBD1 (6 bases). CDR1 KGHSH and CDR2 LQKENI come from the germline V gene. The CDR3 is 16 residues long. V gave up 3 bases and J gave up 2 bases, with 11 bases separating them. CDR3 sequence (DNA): TGTGCCAGCTCACCCAACAGGGTCGCCTATAATTCACCCCTCCACTTT. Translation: CASSPNRVAYNSPLHF.

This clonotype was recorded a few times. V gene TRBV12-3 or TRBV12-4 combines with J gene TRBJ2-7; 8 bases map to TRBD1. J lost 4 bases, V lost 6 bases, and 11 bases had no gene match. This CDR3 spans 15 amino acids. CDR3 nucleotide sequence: TGTGCCAGCAGGGCCAGACAGGGGCTTTCATACGAGCAGTACTTC. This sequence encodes CASRARQGLSYEQYF.

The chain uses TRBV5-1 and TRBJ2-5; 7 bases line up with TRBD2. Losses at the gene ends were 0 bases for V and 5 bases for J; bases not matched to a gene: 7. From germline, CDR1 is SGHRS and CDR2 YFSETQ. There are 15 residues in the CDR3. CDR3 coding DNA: TGCGCCAGCAGCTTGGGGCTAGCGGATTCGGAGACCCAGTACTTC. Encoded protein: CASSLGLADSETQYF.

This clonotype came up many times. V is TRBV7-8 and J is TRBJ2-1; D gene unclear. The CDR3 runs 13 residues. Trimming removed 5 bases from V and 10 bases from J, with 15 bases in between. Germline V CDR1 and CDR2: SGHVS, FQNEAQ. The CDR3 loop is CASSLYYAQEQFF. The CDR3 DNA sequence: TGTGCCAGCAGCCTGTACTACGCCCAAGAGCAGTTCTTC.